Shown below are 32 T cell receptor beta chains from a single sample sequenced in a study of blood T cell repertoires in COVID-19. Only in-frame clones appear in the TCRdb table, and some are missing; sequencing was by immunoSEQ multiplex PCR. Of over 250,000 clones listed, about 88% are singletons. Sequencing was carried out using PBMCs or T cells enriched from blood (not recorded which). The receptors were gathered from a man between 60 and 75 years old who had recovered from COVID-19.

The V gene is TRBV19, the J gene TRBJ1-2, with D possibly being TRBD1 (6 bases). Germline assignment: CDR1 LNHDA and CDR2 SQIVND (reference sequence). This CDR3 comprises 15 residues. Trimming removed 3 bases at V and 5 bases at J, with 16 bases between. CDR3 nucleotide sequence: TGTGCCAGTAGTATTTCTGGTGGGGGCAAATATGGCTACACCTTC. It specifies CASSISGGGKYGYTF.

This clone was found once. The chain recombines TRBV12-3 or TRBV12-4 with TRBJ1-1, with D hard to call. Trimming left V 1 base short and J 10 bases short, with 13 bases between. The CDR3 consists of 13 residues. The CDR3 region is CASSLGGGSRAFF. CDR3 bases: TGTGCCAGCAGTTTAGGTGGAGGGTCGAGAGCTTTCTTT.

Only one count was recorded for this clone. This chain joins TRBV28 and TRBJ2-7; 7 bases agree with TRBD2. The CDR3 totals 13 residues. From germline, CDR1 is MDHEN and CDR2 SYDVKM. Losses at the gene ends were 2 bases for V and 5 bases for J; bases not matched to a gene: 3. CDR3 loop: CASSLVAGNEQYF. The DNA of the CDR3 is TGTGCCAGCAGTTTAGTAGCGGGCAACGAGCAGTACTTC.

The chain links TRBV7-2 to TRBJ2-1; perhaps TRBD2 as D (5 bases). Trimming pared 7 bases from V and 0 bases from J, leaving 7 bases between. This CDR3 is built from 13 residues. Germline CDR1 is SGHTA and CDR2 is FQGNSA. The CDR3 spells CASKRDSYNEQFF. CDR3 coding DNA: TGTGCCAGCAAACGGGACTCCTACAATGAGCAGTTCTTC.

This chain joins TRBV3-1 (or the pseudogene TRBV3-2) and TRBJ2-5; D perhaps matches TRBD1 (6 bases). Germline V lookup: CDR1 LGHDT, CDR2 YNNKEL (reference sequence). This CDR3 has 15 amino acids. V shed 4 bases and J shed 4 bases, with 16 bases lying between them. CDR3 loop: CASSPALTGGETQYF. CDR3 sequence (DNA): TGTGCCAGCAGCCCAGCCCTGACAGGCGGAGAGACCCAGTACTTC.

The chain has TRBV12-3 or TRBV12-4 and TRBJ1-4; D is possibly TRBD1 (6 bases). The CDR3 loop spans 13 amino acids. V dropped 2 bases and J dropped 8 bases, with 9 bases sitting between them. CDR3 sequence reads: CASSLRGGEKLFF. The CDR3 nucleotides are TGTGCCAGCAGTTTAAGGGGGGGCGAAAAACTGTTTTTT.

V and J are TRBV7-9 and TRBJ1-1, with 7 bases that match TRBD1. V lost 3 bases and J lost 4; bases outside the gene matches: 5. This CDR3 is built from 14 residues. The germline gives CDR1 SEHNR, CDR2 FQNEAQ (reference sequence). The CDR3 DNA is TGTGCCAGCAGCTTTGGACAGGAAGGCACTGAAGCTTTCTTT. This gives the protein CASSFGQEGTEAFF.

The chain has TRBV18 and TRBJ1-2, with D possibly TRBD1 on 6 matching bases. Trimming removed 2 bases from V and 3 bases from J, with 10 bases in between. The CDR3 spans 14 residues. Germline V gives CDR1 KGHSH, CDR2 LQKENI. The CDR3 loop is CASSPADSYYGYTF. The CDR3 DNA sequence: TGTGCCAGCTCACCAGCGGACAGCTACTATGGCTACACCTTC.

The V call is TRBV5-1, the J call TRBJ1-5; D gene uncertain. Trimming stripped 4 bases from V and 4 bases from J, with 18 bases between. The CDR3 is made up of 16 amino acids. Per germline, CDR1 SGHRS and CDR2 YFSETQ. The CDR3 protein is CASSPSPRDMNQPQHF. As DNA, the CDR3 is TGCGCCAGCAGCCCTTCTCCCCGGGATATGAATCAGCCCCAGCATTTT.

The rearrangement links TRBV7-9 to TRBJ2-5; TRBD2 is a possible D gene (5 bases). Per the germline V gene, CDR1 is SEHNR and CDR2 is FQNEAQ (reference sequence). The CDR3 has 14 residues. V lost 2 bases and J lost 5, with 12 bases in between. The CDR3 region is CASSLTTGGETQYF. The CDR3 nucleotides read TGTGCCAGCAGCTTAACGACTGGAGGCGAGACCCAGTACTTC.

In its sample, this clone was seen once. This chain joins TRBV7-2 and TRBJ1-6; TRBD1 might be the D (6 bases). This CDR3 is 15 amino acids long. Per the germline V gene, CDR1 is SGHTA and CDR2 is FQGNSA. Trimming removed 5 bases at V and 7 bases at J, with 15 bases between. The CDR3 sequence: CASSETGAPNSPLHF. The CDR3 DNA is TGTGCCAGCAGCGAGACAGGCGCCCCCAATTCACCCCTCCACTTT.

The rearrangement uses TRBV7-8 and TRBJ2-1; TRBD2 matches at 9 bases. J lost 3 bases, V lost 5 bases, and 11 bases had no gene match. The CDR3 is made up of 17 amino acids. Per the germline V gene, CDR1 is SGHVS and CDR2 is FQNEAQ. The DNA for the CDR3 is TGTGCCAGCAGCCTACTAGCGGGCGGGCTGGGCTACAATGAGCAGTTCTTC. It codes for CASSLLAGGLGYNEQFF.

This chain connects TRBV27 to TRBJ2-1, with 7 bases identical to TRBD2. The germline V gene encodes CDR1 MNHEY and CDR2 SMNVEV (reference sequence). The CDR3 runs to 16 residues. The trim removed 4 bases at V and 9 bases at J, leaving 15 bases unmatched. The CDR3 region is CASSWSGLVGSGEQFF. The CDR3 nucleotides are TGTGCCAGCAGTTGGTCTGGACTAGTGGGGAGCGGTGAGCAGTTCTTC.

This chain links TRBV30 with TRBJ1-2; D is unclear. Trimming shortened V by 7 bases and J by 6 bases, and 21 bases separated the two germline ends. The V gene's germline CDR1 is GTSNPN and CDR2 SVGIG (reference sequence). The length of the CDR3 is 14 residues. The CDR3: CASTRARRTDGYTF. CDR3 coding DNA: TGTGCCTCCACGCGGGCGCGCAGGACGGATGGCTACACCTTC. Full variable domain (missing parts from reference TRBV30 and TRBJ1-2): SQTIHQWPATLVQPVGSPLSLECTVEGTSNPNLYWYRQAAGRGLQLLFYSVGIGQISSEVPQNLSASRPQDRQFILSSKKLLLSDSGFYLCASTRARRTDGYTFGSGTRLTVV.

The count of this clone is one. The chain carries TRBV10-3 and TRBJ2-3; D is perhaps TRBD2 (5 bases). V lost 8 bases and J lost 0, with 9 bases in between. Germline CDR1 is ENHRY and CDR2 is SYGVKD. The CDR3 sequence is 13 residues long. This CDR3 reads CAIGETSTDTQYF. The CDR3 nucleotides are TGTGCCATCGGGGAGACGAGCACAGATACGCAGTATTTT.

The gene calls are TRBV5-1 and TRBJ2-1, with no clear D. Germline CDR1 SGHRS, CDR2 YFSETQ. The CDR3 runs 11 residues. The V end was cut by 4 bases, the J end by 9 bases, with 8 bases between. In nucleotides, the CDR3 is TGCGCCAGCAGCAACCGAGGTGAGCAGTTCTTC. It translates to CASSNRGEQFF.

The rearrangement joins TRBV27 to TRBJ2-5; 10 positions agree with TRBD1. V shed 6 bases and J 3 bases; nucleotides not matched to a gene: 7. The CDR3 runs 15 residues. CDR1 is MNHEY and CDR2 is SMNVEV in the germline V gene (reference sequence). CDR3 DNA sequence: TGTGCCAGCAGATCCGGGACAGGGGCAGAAGAGACCCAGTACTTC. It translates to CASRSGTGAEETQYF.

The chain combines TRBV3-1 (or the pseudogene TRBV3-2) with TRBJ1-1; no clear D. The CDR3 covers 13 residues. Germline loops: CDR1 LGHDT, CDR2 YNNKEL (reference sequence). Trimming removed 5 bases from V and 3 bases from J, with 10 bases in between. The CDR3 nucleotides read TGTGCCAGCAGCTCAGACTTATACACTGAAGCTTTCTTT. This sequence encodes CASSSDLYTEAFF.

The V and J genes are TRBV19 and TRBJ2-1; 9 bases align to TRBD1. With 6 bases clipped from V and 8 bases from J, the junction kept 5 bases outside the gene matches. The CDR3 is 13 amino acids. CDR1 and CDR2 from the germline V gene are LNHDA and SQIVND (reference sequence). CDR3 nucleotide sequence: TGTGCCAGTAGCCGGACAGGGGTCGATGAGCAGTTCTTC. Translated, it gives CASSRTGVDEQFF.

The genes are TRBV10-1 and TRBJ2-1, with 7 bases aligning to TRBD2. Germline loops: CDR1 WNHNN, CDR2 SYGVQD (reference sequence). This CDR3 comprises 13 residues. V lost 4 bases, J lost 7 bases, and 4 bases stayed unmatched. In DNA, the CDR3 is TGCGCCAGCAGTGGGGGAGCGGGAAATGAGCAGTTCTTC. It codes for CASSGGAGNEQFF.

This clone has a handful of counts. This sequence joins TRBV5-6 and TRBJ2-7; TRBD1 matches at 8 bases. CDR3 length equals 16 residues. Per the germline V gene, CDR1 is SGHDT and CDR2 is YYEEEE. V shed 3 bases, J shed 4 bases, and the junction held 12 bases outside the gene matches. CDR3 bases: TGTGCCAGCAGCTCGCTAACAGGGGGAAAGGGTTACGAGCAGTACTTC. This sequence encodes CASSSLTGGKGYEQYF.

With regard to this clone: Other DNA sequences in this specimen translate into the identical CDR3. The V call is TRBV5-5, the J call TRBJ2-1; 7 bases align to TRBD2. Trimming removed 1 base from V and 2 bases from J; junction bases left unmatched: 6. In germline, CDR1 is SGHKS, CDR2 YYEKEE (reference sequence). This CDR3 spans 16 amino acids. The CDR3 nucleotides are TGTGCCAGCAGCTTGTTCTCGGGAGGCCCCTACAATGAGCAGTTCTTC. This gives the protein CASSLFSGGPYNEQFF.

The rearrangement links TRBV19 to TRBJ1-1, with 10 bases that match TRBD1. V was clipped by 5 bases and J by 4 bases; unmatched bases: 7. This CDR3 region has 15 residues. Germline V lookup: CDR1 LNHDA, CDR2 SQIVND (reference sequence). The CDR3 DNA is TGTGCCAGTAGTCCCTGGGGACAGGGGTCCACTGAAGCTTTCTTT. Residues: CASSPWGQGSTEAFF.

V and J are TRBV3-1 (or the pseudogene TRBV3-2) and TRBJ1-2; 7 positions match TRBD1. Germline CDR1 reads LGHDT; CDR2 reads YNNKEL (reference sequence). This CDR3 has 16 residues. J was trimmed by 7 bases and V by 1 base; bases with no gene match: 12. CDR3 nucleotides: TGTGCCAGCAGCCAAGCTCTCTTGACAGGGTTCTCTGGCTACACCTTC. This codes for CASSQALLTGFSGYTF.

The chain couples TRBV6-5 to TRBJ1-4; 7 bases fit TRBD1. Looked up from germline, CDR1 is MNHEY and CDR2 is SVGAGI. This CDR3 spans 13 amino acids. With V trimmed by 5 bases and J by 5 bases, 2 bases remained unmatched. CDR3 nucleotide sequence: TGTGCCAGCAGTCCAGGGGGGAATGAAAAACTGTTTTTT. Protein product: CASSPGGNEKLFF.

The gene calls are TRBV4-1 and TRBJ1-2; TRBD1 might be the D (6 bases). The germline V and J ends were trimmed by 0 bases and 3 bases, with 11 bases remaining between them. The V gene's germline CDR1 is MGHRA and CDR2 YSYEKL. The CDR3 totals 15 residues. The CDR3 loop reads CASSQDGQWDYGYTF. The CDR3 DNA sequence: TGCGCCAGCAGCCAAGACGGACAGTGGGACTATGGCTACACCTTC.

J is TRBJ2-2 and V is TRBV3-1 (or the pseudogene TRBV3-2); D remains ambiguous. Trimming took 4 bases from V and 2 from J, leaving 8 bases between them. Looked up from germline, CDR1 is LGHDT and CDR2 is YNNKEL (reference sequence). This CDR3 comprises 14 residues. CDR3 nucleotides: TGTGCCAGCAGCCCGAGCTCCAACACCGGGGAGCTGTTTTTT. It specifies CASSPSSNTGELFF.

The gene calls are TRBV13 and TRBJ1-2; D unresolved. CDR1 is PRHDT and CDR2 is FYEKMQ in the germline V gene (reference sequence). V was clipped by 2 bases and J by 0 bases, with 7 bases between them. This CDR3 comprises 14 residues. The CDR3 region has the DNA TGTGCCAGCAGCTTAAGCCCTGCTAACTATGGCTACACCTTC. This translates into CASSLSPANYGYTF.

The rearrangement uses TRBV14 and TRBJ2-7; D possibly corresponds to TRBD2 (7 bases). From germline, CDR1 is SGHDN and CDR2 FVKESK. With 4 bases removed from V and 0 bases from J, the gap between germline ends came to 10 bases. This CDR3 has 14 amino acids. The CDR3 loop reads CASSLGGGSYEQYF. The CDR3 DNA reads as TGTGCCAGCAGCCTAGGGGGGGGCTCCTACGAGCAGTACTTC.

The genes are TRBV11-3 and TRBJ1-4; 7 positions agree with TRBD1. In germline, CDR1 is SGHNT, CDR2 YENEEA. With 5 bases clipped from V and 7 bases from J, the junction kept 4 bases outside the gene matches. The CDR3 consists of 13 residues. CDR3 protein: CASSRGPGEKLFF. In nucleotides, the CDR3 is TGTGCCAGCAGCAGGGGGCCGGGTGAAAAACTGTTTTTT.

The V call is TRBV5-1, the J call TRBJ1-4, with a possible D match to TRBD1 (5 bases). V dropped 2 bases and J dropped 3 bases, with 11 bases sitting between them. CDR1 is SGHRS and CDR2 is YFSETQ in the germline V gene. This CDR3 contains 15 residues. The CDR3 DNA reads TGCGCCAGCAGCTTAGGGGAAGGGCCTAATGAAAAACTGTTTTTT. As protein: CASSLGEGPNEKLFF. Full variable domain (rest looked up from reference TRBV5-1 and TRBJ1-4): KAGVTQTPRYLIKTRGQQVTLSCSPISGHRSVSWYQQTPGQGLQFLFEYFSETQRNKGNFPGRFSGRQFSNSRSEMNVSTLELGDSALYLCASSLGEGPNEKLFFGSGTQLSVL.

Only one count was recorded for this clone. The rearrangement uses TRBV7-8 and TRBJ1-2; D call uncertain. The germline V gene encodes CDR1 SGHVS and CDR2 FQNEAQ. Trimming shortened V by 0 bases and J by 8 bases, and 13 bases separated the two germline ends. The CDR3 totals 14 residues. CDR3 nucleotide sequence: TGTGCCAGCAGCTTAGCGTTGGGTGACTCAGGCTACACCTTC. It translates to CASSLALGDSGYTF.